Sequencing of this TCR beta chain was carried out in a study of vaccination effects on CD4 cells after COVID-19. As to this clone: Its antigen is unknown.

CD4+ T cells specific for antigen were expanded with viral peptide pools by the ViraFEST assay before sequencing. With 10 days of culture completed, CD4+ T cells were isolated. Convalescent patients had PCR-confirmed SARS-CoV-2 infection between March and December 2020. CDR3 length: 15 residues. Germline CDR1 reads LNHDA; CDR2 reads SQIVND (reference sequence). With 2 bases clipped from V and 5 bases from J, the junction kept 5 bases outside the gene matches. Study-level results: Marked clonal contraction was seen in infection- and vaccine-induced clones late after vaccination.

Generated by immunoSEQ multiplex PCR, the TCRdb table keeps only in-frame clones and is missing some. The sample carries 20,000 to 30,000 clones, roughly three quarters recorded once. This clonotype originated in a human donor who had a prior SARS-CoV-2 infection. The chain is built from TRBV19 and TRBJ2-5; 10 bases line up with TRBD2. Sequences were derived from CD4+ T cells from PBMCs cultured with SARS-CoV-2 spike peptides, sampled before COVID-19 vaccination. This chain's CDR3 is CASSISGLARETQYF. CDR3 DNA: TGTGCCAGTAGTATATCGGGACTAGCGCGTGAGACCCAGTACTTC.